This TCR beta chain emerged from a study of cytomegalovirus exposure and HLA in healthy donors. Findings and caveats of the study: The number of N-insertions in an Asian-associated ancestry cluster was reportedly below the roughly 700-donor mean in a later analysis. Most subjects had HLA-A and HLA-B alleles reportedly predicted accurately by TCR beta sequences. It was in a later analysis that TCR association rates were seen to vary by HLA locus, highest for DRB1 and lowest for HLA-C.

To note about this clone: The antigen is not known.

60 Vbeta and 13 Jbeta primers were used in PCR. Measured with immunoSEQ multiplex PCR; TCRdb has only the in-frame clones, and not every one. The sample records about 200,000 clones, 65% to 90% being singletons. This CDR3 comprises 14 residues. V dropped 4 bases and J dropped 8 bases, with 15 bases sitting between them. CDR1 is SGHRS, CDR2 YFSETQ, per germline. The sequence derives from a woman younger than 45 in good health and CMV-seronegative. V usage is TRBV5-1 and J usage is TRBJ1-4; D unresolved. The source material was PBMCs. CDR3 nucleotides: TGCGCCAGCAGCCCAGGCGCAGGTGAGGAAAAACTGTTTTTT. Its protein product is CASSPGAGEEKLFF.